A selection of T cell receptor beta chains follows, all from one sample in a study of T cells in Graves' hyperthyroidism and ophthalmopathy. TCRdb called the multiplex PCR reads again in MiXCR, with one record for every CDR3 protein. The sample yields 300,000 to 450,000 distinct CDR3 sequences, 20% to 25% seen once. The sequenced sample consisted of blood. The receptors here all came from a man between 50 and 59 years old with Graves' hyperthyroidism. Each CDR3 is given with its conserved first and last residue. A D gene is named only where the DNA matches it firmly. Some rows mark clone size as missing; the rest say once, few, many or name a class of expanded clone.

V gene	J gene	D gene	clone size	CDR3 protein	CDR3 DNA
TRBV12-3/TRBV12-4	TRBJ1-3	TRBD1	-	CASSRTGGGNTIYF	TGTGCCAGCAGCCGAACAGGGGGGGGAAACACCATATATTTT
TRBV5-1	TRBJ2-1	-	-	CASSLEARSNEQFF	TGCGCCAGCAGCTTGGAGGCGAGGAGCAATGAGCAGTTCTTC
TRBV20-1	TRBJ1-1	-	-	CSAAGTTNTEAFF	TGCAGTGCTGCCGGGACGACTAACACTGAAGCTTTCTTT
TRBV28	TRBJ1-2	-	few	CASSRTDLNYGYTF	TGTGCCAGCAGTCGGACGGACCTTAACTATGGCTACACCTTC
TRBV3-1	TRBJ2-1	TRBD1	few	CASSVGTGALNEQFF	TGTGCCAGCAGCGTAGGGACAGGGGCCCTCAATGAGCAGTTCTTC
TRBV19	TRBJ1-1	TRBD1	many	CASSIGQVNTEAFF	TGTGCCAGCAGTATCGGACAGGTGAACACTGAAGCTTTCTTT
TRBV11-2	TRBJ2-7	-	many	CASSLGAGGGEQYF	TGTGCCAGCAGCTTAGGAGCCGGCGGAGGTGAGCAGTACTTC
TRBV12-3/TRBV12-4	TRBJ1-1	-	-	CASSSWDQNTEAFF	TGTGCCAGCAGCTCATGGGATCAGAACACTGAAGCTTTCTTT
TRBV12-3/TRBV12-4	TRBJ1-2	TRBD1	many	CASQTGDSLNYGYTF	TGTGCCAGCCAGACAGGGGACTCCCTTAACTATGGCTACACCTTC
TRBV5-1	TRBJ1-2	TRBD1	many	CASSVSGTVYGYTF	TGCGCCAGCAGCGTTTCCGGGACAGTCTATGGCTACACCTTC
TRBV3-1	TRBJ2-1	TRBD2	many	CASSRRETSGAYNEQFF	TGTGCCAGCAGCCGTAGGGAGACTAGCGGAGCCTACAATGAGCAGTTCTTC
TRBV20-1	TRBJ1-2	TRBD1	few	CSAQDRDRGYGYTF	TGCAGTGCACAAGACCGGGACAGGGGATACGGCTACACCTTC
TRBV11-2	TRBJ2-3	-	-	CASSSLRGGTDTQYF	TGTGCCAGCAGCTCACTGCGTGGAGGCACAGATACGCAGTATTTT
TRBV19	TRBJ1-2	-	once	CASRDTVYGYTF	TGTGCCAGTCGGGACACCGTCTATGGCTACACCTTC
TRBV28	TRBJ2-1	TRBD2	many	CASSESSGKRNEQFF	TGTGCCAGCAGCGAATCTAGCGGAAAAAGGAATGAGCAGTTCTTC
TRBV19	TRBJ2-1	-	-	CASSIASSYNEQFF	TGTGCCAGTAGTATAGCCTCCTCCTACAATGAGCAGTTCTTC
TRBV12-3/TRBV12-4	TRBJ2-5	-	few	CASTSPRGAQETQYF	TGTGCCAGCACCTCCCCGCGAGGAGCCCAAGAGACCCAGTACTTC
TRBV18	TRBJ2-7	TRBD1	-	CASSLGPGTGNEQYF	TGTGCCAGCTCACTCGGGCCCGGGACAGGGAACGAGCAGTACTTC
TRBV12-3/TRBV12-4	TRBJ1-3	-	few	CASSIQGSGNTIYF	TGTGCCAGCAGTATACAGGGCTCTGGAAACACCATATATTTT
TRBV28	TRBJ2-5	-	-	CASSLPNRETQYF	TGTGCCAGCAGTTTACCCAATAGGGAGACCCAGTACTTC
TRBV5-6	TRBJ2-3	TRBD1	-	CASSSIGGETDHTQYF	TGTGCCAGCAGCTCGATAGGGGGCGAGACGGACCATACGCAGTATTTT
TRBV20-1	TRBJ2-5	-	-	CSALGTGVGTQYF	TGCAGTGCTCTCGGGACTGGGGTTGGGACCCAGTACTTC
TRBV10-2	TRBJ2-2	-	-	CASSESISTGELFF	TGCGCCAGCAGTGAGTCGATATCCACCGGGGAGCTGTTTTTT
TRBV28	TRBJ2-5	TRBD1	-	CASSPPGQGAETQYF	TGTGCCAGCAGTCCTCCGGGACAGGGAGCGGAGACCCAGTACTTC
TRBV6-1	TRBJ2-7	TRBD2	few	CASRDSGSSYEQYF	TGTGCCAGCAGGGATAGCGGGAGCTCCTACGAGCAGTACTTC
TRBV24-1	TRBJ2-3	-	-	CATSANSRRAEDTQYF	TGTGCCACCAGTGCCAACAGCAGGAGGGCCGAGGATACGCAGTATTTT
TRBV6-1	TRBJ2-7	-	once	CASSMGYEQYF	TGTGCCAGTTCTATGGGTTACGAGCAGTACTTC
TRBV12-3/TRBV12-4	TRBJ2-2	-	-	CASSSRGQPNTGELFF	TGTGCCAGCAGTTCCCGGGGGCAGCCTAACACCGGGGAGCTGTTTTTT
TRBV20-1	TRBJ1-6	TRBD1	few	CSARDVGTGNYNSPLHF	TGCAGTGCTAGAGATGTAGGGACAGGGAACTATAATTCACCCCTCCACTTT
TRBV2	TRBJ1-1	-	many	CASSDWGVGLNTEAFF	TGTGCCAGCAGTGATTGGGGGGTGGGACTGAACACTGAAGCTTTCTTT
TRBV7-6	TRBJ2-3	TRBD2	many	CASSQGLAGTDTQYF	TGTGCCAGCAGCCAGGGACTAGCGGGGACAGATACGCAGTATTTT
TRBV30	TRBJ1-1	-	-	CAWSVGGTTEAFF	TGTGCCTGGAGTGTTGGAGGGACCACTGAAGCTTTCTTT
TRBV20-1	TRBJ2-7	TRBD2	-	CSARGLASYEQYF	TGCAGTGCTAGGGGACTAGCTTCCTACGAGCAGTACTTC
TRBV5-6	TRBJ1-2	TRBD1	few	CASREMTGRLVGYTF	TGTGCCAGCAGGGAAATGACAGGGAGGCTGGTGGGCTACACCTTC
TRBV28	TRBJ1-1	TRBD1	many	CASSLTGVRAFF	TGTGCCAGCAGTTTGACAGGGGTTCGTGCTTTCTTT
TRBV4-1	TRBJ1-2	TRBD1	-	CASSQGTGSYGYTF	TGCGCCAGCAGCCAGGGGACAGGGTCATATGGCTACACCTTC
TRBV7-2	TRBJ2-1	TRBD2	many	CASSLTSGGREFF	TGTGCCAGCAGCTTAACTAGCGGAGGTAGGGAGTTCTTC
TRBV5-1	TRBJ1-3	TRBD1	-	CASGTGGSGNTIYF	TGCGCCAGCGGGACAGGGGGCTCTGGAAACACCATATATTTT
TRBV3-1	TRBJ2-5	-	many	CASSHPFPVETQYF	TGTGCCAGCAGCCATCCTTTCCCCGTAGAGACCCAGTACTTC
TRBV5-5	TRBJ1-3	-	few	CASSLGGPGNTIYF	TGTGCCAGCAGCTTGGGGGGGCCTGGAAACACCATATATTTT
TRBV6-6	TRBJ2-7	-	-	CASSYLGGEQYF	TGTGCCAGCAGTTACCTCGGGGGTGAGCAGTACTTC
TRBV11-2	TRBJ1-5	TRBD1	-	CASSQGTGTNQPQHF	TGTGCCAGCAGCCAAGGGACAGGAACCAATCAGCCCCAGCATTTT
TRBV20-1	TRBJ2-1	-	-	CSARVADARNEQFF	TGCAGTGCTAGAGTCGCGGACGCTCGGAATGAGCAGTTCTTC
TRBV14	TRBJ2-7	TRBD1	few	CASSQERGGRNSYEQYF	TGTGCCAGCAGCCAAGAGAGAGGGGGCCGTAACTCCTACGAGCAGTACTTC
TRBV6-1	TRBJ2-7	-	few	CASSPTAGLTYEQYF	TGTGCCAGCAGTCCGACGGCGGGCCTGACCTACGAGCAGTACTTC
TRBV20-1	TRBJ2-5	TRBD1	-	CSALGQGGAQETQYF	TGCAGTGCTTTGGGACAGGGTGGAGCCCAAGAGACCCAGTACTTC
TRBV6-9	TRBJ1-2	-	once	CASSYRRGQVNYGYTF	TGTGCCAGCAGTTACCGCCGGGGGCAGGTTAACTATGGCTACACCTTC